This T cell receptor (beta chain) was found in a study of glioma-infiltrating T cells (TCRdb year 2016). Study-level background: TCR alpha- and beta-chain repertoires were sequenced from glioma tissue, non-neoplastic brain tissue and matched peripheral blood mononuclear cells. To gauge divergence between tissue and blood T-cell populations, every tissue-infiltrating repertoire was compared against the peripheral blood repertoire from the same patient. Three low-grade glioma patients, several primary glioblastoma patients, and three non-glioma patients who contributed non-neoplastic brain tissue made up the paired cohort. Results and caveats for the whole study, not just this receptor: Very few CDR3 sequences were shared between tissue and blood, attributed to high CDR3 diversity and limited sampling. Small numbers underpinned the group comparisons: about eight glioblastoma patients, three low-grade glioma patients and three non-neoplastic patients. In non-neoplastic patients, VJ-independent divergence between tissue and blood fell below expectation, whereas in all gliomas, and especially in low-grade gliomas, the divergence rose above expectation.

TCR alpha and beta CDR3 regions were amplified with the iRepertoire nested amplicon-rescue multiplex PCR (arm-PCR) platform from RNA. One-step reverse transcription and amplification used roughly 100-400 ng of tissue mRNA or PBMC total RNA as input. Following bead purification, Illumina adapters were added by a secondary multiplex PCR, and libraries between 200 and 400 bp were gel-purified. Demultiplexing relied on internal 6-nucleotide barcodes carried by the libraries. Sequencing of libraries was performed on an Illumina MiSeq with 2x220 or 2x250 nucleotide paired-end reads. For the original study's pipeline: Paired reads were merged using FLASH 1.2.11 and aligned with BWA-MEM to the GRCh37 human genome, and TRA and TRB reads were then extracted. An IMGT-derived reference of cassette sequences and CDR3 motifs, with pseudogenes included, was used for V and J assignment. Reads were translated in three frames, and productive CDR3s were defined by a C…FGXG motif without stop codons. Unique combinations of V-J cassette pair and CDR3 amino acid sequence were defined as clonotypes. Reads were filtered by Hamming distance, with the threshold set by the sequence error rate of each sample in mapped regions. Using fastp at Q25 and MiXCR, TCRdb reprocessed the public reads and kept productive beta chains. Each entry is one CDR3 protein sequence, shown with its most common DNA and genes. TCRdb assigned the V and J calls; the authors' analysis was not used. For this sample there are 160,000 or so distinct CDR3 sequences; more than 35% appear just once. The ten largest account for 5% to 5.5% of the sample.

On this clonotype itself: What antigen it recognizes has not been identified. No base-level quality is on record; no much larger clone is a single base apart.

Sequenced sample: glioma tissue, nonneoplastic brain tissue, or PBMCs (not recorded which). This receptor was taken from a human donor with low-grade glioma or glioblastoma, undergoing nonglioma brain surgery, or in good health (not recorded which).

This receptor has the CDR3 CASSLSRGSQPQHF. The bases read TGTGCCAGCAGCTTATCTCGGGGAAGTCAGCCCCAGCATTTT. The sequence links TRBV7-9 to TRBJ1-5; no D gene call is confident. Measured from the cysteine to the phenylalanine, the CDR3 is 14 residues long. The entry retains the CDR3 DNA only, 42 bases that are in frame from base 1. CDR1 and CDR2 (SEHNR, FQNEAQ) derive from the germline V gene (reference sequence). Trimming at the junction amounts to 2 bases on V and 6 bases on J, and the germline ends lie 11 bases apart.